The 10 T cell receptor beta chains presented below share a single source sample, sequenced in a study of PD-1 blockade in classical Hodgkin lymphoma. The time point is: cycle 4 day 1 (C4D1), after 5 to 7 weeks of nivolumab. Every patient relapsed after autologous stem cell transplantation, and brentuximab vedotin exposure varied. TCRdb's table, derived via immunoSEQ multiplex PCR, lists solely in-frame clones and lacks some. Here the sample spans around 17,000 clones, approximately 83% being singletons. The source material was peripheral blood mononuclear cells (PBMCs), sampled before the fourth cycle of nivolumab. The source is a human donor with classical Hodgkin lymphoma.

A few counts support this clone. The V call is TRBV7-9, the J call TRBJ1-1; D remains unclear. The CDR3 consists of 13 residues. Per the germline V gene, CDR1 is SEHNR and CDR2 is FQNEAQ (reference sequence). The ends were cut back, 3 bases at V and 3 bases at J, with 8 bases in the middle. The CDR3 region has the DNA TGTGCCAGCAGCTTTGCTAGGGACACTGAAGCTTTCTTT. Amino acids: CASSFARDTEAFF.

The rearrangement joins TRBV19 to TRBJ1-5; 9 nucleotides align to TRBD1. Germline assignment: CDR1 LNHDA and CDR2 SQIVND (reference sequence). The CDR3 loop spans 15 amino acids. The J segment lost 4 bases and the V segment lost 4 bases, leaving 5 bases of the junction unmatched. In DNA, the CDR3 is TGTGCCAGTAGTACGGGACAGGGATTAAATCAGCCCCAGCATTTT. This translates into CASSTGQGLNQPQHF.

The chain couples TRBV9 to TRBJ1-6; D not resolved. This CDR3 has 14 residues. Germline CDR1 and CDR2: SGDLS and YYNGEE. Trimming took off 4 bases at V and 12 bases at J, with 17 bases between the two ends. The CDR3 here is CASSPSTVGRPLHF. CDR3 sequence (DNA): TGTGCCAGCAGCCCAAGCACAGTAGGGAGACCCCTCCACTTT.

The rearrangement uses TRBV11-3 and TRBJ1-1; D may be TRBD1 (5 bases). The germline gives CDR1 SGHNT, CDR2 YENEEA. The CDR3 sequence is 15 residues long. Trimming took 0 bases from V and 8 from J, leaving 16 bases between them. CDR3 DNA: TGTGCCAGCAGCTTAGAGGCGGGGACGGGCGGAGAAGCTTTCTTT. Translation: CASSLEAGTGGEAFF.

The genes are TRBV5-6 and TRBJ1-2; maybe TRBD1 (5 bases). Per the germline V gene, CDR1 is SGHDT and CDR2 is YYEEEE. V lost 4 bases and J 0 bases, leaving 13 bases between the germline ends. CDR3 size: 15 residues. The CDR3 DNA is TGTGCCAGCAGCCCTTGGGGGGGGGCTAACTATGGCTACACCTTC. Translation gives CASSPWGGANYGYTF.

J is TRBJ2-3 and V is TRBV5-1; 9 bases are a match to TRBD1. CDR1 is SGHRS, CDR2 YFSETQ, per germline. Trimming at V came to 2 bases and at J to 2 bases, leaving 3 bases not matched to a gene. The CDR3 has 15 residues. CDR3 in amino acids: CASSFGQGTTDTQYF. The CDR3 DNA sequence: TGCGCCAGCAGCTTCGGACAGGGGACCACAGATACGCAGTATTTT.

The table lists this clone with a few counts. This chain joins TRBV6-5 and TRBJ1-2; no clear D. CDR3 length: 13 amino acids. Trimming shortened V by 7 bases and J by 4 bases, and 13 bases separated the two germline ends. The germline V gene has CDR1 MNHEY and CDR2 SVGAGI. This CDR3 is CASKNRAAYGYTF. The CDR3 bases are TGTGCCAGCAAGAACCGGGCAGCCTATGGCTACACCTTC.

This chain links TRBV7-8 with TRBJ2-7; 9 bases line up with TRBD1. CDR1 and CDR2 (germline): SGHVS, FQNEAQ. This CDR3 spans 19 amino acids. J lost 4 bases, V lost 1 base, and 17 bases had no gene match. DNA for the CDR3: TGTGCCAGCAGCTTAGTGTCAGTGGTGGGCGGGACAGGGACATACGAGCAGTACTTC. Amino acid sequence: CASSLVSVVGGTGTYEQYF.

V usage is TRBV5-1 and J usage is TRBJ2-5; D may be TRBD1 or TRBD2 (5 bases each). The CDR3 has 15 residues. V was trimmed by 1 base and J by 1 base, leaving 11 bases between them. Germline V gene data show CDR1 as SGHRS and CDR2 as YFSETQ. The CDR3 DNA sequence: TGCGCCAGCAGCTTGTGGTCAGGGACCCAAGAGACCCAGTACTTC. Protein: CASSLWSGTQETQYF. The whole variable domain, filled in from reference TRBV5-1 and TRBJ2-5, reads KAGVTQTPRYLIKTRGQQVTLSCSPISGHRSVSWYQQTPGQGLQFLFEYFSETQRNKGNFPGRFSGRQFSNSRSEMNVSTLELGDSALYLCASSLWSGTQETQYFGPGTRLLVL.

This clone was seen only a few times. The gene calls are TRBV7-9 and TRBJ1-3; D is unclear. This CDR3 is built from 15 residues. Looked up from germline, CDR1 is SEHNR and CDR2 is FQNEAQ (reference sequence). Trimming stripped 1 base from V and 0 bases from J, with 7 bases between. CDR3 protein: CASSLESGSGNTIYF. The CDR3 DNA is TGTGCCAGCAGCTTAGAATCCGGCTCTGGAAACACCATATATTTT.